The clone carrying this T cell receptor beta chain was seen repeatedly, ten times or more. Bulk libraries came from a prior protocol with listed TCR primers. TCRdb passed the PCR reads through MiXCR, listing each CDR3 protein once. Among tens of thousands of distinct CDR3 sequences listed, about a sixth were seen once. The record originates from a study of molecular identifiers for immune sequencing clone quantification. The CDR3 totals 16 residues. Trimming stripped 7 bases from V and 5 bases from J, with 23 bases between. The germline gives CDR1 MNHGY, CDR2 SVAAGI. For naive CD8 T cells, sorting used the CD8+CD4-CCR7+CD45RA+ phenotype.

The genes are TRBV6-9 and TRBJ1-1; perhaps TRBD1 as D (5 bases). Sequenced input: naive CD8+ T cells from blood, with Jurkat cell RNA spiked in. Specified subset: FACS-sorted CD8+CD4-CCR7+CD45RA+ naive T cells. This sequence was found in a human donor in good health. Some libraries in this study had Jurkat cell RNA spiked in. The CDR3 is CASIRPIKGEGTEAFF. The CDR3 DNA sequence: TGTGCCAGCATCCGGCCGATCAAGGGTGAGGGGACTGAAGCTTTCTTT.